This T cell receptor (beta chain) originates from a study of molecular identifiers for immune sequencing clone quantification. Study information: Replicate RNA came from about 19,000 or 110,000 naive CD8 cells and was split five ways, and four parts were sequenced. Overall study findings and caveats: Detection of one spiked Jurkat cell's TCR RNA reportedly worked in one million naive cells. The share of molecules held by clones above 20 RNA copies was over 99% in effector cells and under 1% in naive cells.

Germline V gives CDR1 LGHNA, CDR2 YSLEER. There are 17 residues in the CDR3. The V gene end was trimmed by 1 base and the J gene end by 8 bases; junction bases not matched to a gene: 12. A note on this clonotype: What it recognizes is unknown.

Both previously described methods and listed TCR primers were employed to make bulk TCR libraries. TCRdb reprocessed the PCR reads via MiXCR and lists one record per CDR3 protein. The data contain nearly 650,000 distinct CDR3 sequences, 25% of them seen just once; the ten biggest clones take up about 0.78%. Sample: naive CD8+ T cells from blood, with Jurkat cell RNA spiked in. Subset here: FACS-sorted CD8+CD4-CCR7+CD45RA+ naive T cells. V and J are TRBV4-3 and TRBJ1-5; 9 positions agree with TRBD1. This clonotype originated in a human donor in good health. Some libraries in this study had Jurkat cell RNA spiked in. CDR3 bases: TGCGCCAGCAGCCAAGCCTGGTGGGACAGGGCCCCGAAGCCCCAGCATTTT. It specifies CASSQAWWDRAPKPQHF.